This T cell receptor (beta chain) was recovered during a study of shared clonotypes between healthy human individuals. Study-wide results and limits: Tissue TCR repertoires likely differ from these blood-only repertoires.

As concerns this clone: The antigen remains unidentified.

Only in-frame clones appear in the TCRdb table, and some are missing; sequencing was by immunoSEQ multiplex PCR. The sample contains approximately 2,000,000 clones, about 94% of which appear only once. Positive CCR7 selection of CD45RO-negative cells yielded the naive CD8 cells, and terminally differentiated effector memory CD45RA+ cells were excluded. There are 15 residues in the CDR3. CDR1 and CDR2 (germline): SEHNR, FQNEAQ (reference sequence). The sample comprised naive CD8+ T cells from PBMCs. The TCR sequence derives from a man aged 18 to 35 in good health. Some clones in this sample may be carry-over from other donors' samples. The chain recombines TRBV7-9 with TRBJ2-5, with TRBD2 identical over 10 bases. The J call may be in error: the DNA end matches TRBJ2-7 better. The CDR3 DNA reads as TGTGCCAGCAGCTTGATAGCGGGAGGAGGCTACGAGCAGTACTTC. Protein: CASSLIAGGGYEQYF.